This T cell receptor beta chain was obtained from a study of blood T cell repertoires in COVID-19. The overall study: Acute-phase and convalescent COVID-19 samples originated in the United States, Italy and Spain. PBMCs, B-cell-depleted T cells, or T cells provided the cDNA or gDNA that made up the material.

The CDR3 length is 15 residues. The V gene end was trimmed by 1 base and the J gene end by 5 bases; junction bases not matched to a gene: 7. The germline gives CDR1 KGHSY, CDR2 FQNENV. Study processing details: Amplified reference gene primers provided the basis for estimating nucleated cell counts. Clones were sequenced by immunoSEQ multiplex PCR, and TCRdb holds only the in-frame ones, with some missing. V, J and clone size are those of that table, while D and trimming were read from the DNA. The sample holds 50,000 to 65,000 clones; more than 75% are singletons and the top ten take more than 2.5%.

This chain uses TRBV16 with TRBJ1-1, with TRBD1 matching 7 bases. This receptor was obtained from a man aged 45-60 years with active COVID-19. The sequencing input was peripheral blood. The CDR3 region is CASSQLGTELTEAFF. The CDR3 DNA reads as TGTGCCAGCAGCCAATTAGGGACAGAACTTACTGAAGCTTTCTTT.